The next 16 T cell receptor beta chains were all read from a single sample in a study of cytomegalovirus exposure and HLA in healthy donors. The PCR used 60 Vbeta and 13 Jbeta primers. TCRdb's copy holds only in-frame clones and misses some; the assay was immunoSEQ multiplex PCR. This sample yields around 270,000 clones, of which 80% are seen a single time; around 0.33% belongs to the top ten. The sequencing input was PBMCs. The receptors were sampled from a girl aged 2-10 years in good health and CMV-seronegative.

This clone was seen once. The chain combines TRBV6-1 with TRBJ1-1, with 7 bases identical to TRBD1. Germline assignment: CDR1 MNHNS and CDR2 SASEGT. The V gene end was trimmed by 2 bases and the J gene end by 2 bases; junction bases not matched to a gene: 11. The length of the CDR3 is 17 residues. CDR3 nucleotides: TGTGCCAGCAGTGAACTTTCGGGACAGAGAAAAAACACTGAAGCTTTCTTT. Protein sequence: CASSELSGQRKNTEAFF.

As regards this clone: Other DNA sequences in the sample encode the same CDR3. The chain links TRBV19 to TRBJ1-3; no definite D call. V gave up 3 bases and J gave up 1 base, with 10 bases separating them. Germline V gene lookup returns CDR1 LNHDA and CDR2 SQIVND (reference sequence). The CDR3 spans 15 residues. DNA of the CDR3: TGTGCCAGTAGTATGGGTGCGGTGTCTGGAAACACCATATATTTT. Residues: CASSMGAVSGNTIYF.

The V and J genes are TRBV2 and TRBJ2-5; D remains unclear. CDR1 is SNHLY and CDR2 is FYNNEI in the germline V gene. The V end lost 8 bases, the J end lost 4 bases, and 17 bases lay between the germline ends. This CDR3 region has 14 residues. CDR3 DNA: TGTGCCAGCGCCAACACCCGCCCTCTAGAGACCCAGTACTTC. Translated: CASANTRPLETQYF.

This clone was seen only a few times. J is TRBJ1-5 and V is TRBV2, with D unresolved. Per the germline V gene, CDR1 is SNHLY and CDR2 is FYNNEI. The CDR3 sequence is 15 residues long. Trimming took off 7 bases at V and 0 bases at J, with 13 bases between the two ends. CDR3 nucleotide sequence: TGTGCCAGCACCCAATCCCCCTATAGCAATCAGCCCCAGCATTTT. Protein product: CASTQSPYSNQPQHF.

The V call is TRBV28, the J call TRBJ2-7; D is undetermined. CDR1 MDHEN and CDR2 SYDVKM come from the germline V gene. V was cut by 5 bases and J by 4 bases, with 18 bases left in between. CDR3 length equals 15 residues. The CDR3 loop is CASSTGSPRLYEQYF. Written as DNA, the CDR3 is TGTGCCAGCAGTACCGGCTCCCCGCGGTTGTACGAGCAGTACTTC.

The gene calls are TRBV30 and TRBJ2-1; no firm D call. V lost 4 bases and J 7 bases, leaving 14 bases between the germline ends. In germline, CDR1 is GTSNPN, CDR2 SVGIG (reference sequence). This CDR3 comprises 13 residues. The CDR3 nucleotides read TGTGCCTGGAATTGGCTAGTTGGGAATGAGCAGTTCTTC. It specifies CAWNWLVGNEQFF. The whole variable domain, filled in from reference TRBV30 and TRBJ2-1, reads SQTIHQWPATLVQPVGSPLSLECTVEGTSNPNLYWYRQAAGRGLQLLFYSVGIGQISSEVPQNLSASRPQDRQFILSSKKLLLSDSGFYLCAWNWLVGNEQFFGPGTRLTVL.

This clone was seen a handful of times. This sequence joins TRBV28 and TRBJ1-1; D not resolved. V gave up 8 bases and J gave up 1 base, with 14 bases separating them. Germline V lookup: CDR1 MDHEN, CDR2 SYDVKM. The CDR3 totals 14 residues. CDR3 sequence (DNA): TGTGCCAGCCTCCTGACGGGGAAGAACACTGAAGCTTTCTTT. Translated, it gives CASLLTGKNTEAFF.

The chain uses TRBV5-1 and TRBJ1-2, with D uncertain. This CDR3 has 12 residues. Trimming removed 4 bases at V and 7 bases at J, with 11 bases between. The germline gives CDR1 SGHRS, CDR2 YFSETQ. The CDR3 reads CASSPEPGGYTF. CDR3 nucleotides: TGCGCCAGCAGCCCGGAACCGGGTGGCTACACCTTC.

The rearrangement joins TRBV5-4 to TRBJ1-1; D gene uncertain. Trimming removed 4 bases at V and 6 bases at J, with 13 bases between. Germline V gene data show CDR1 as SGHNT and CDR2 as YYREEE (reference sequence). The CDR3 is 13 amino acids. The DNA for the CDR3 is TGTGCCAGCAGCCACAGCGGTGGGTCTGAAGCTTTCTTT. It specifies CASSHSGGSEAFF.

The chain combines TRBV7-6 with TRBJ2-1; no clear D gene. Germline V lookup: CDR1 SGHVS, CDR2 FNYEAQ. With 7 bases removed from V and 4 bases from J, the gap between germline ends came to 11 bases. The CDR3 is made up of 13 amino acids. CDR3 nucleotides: TGTGCCAGCAACCCCACTAATTACAATGAGCAGTTCTTC. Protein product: CASNPTNYNEQFF.

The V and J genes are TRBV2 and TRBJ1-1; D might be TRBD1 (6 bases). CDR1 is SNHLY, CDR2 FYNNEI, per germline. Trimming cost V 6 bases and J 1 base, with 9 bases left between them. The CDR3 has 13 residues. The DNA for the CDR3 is TGTGCCAGCAGGTGGACAGAGAACACTGAAGCTTTCTTT. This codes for CASRWTENTEAFF.

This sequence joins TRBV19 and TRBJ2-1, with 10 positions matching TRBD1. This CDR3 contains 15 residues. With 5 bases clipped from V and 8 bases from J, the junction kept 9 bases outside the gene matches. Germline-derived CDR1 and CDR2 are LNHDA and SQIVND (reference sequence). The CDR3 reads CASSHPGQGNHEQFF. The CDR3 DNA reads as TGTGCCAGTAGTCATCCGGGACAGGGGAATCATGAGCAGTTCTTC.

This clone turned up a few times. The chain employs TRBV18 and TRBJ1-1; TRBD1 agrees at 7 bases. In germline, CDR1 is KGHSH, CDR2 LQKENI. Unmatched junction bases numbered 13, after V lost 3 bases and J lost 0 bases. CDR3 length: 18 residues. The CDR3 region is CASSPNRGGWGVNTEAFF. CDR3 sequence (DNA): TGTGCCAGCTCACCGAACAGGGGTGGGTGGGGTGTGAACACTGAAGCTTTCTTT.

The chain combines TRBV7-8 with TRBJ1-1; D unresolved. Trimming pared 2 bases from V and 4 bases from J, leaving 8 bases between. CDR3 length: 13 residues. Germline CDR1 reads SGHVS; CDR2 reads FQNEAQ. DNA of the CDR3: TGTGCCAGCAGCTTAATCCTCAGCACTGAAGCTTTCTTT. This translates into CASSLILSTEAFF.

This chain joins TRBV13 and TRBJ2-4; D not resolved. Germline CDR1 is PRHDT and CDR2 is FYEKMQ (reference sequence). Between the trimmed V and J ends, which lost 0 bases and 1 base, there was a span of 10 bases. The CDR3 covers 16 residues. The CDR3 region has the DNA TGTGCCAGCAGCTTAGGATTCTCCAGGGCCAAAAACATTCAGTACTTC. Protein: CASSLGFSRAKNIQYF.

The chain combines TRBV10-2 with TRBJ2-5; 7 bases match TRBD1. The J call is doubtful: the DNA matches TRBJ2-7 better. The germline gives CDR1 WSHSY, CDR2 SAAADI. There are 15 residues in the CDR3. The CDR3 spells CASSVGQQGLGEQYF. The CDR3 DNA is TGCGCCAGCAGTGTAGGTCAACAGGGGCTTGGCGAGCAGTACTTC.